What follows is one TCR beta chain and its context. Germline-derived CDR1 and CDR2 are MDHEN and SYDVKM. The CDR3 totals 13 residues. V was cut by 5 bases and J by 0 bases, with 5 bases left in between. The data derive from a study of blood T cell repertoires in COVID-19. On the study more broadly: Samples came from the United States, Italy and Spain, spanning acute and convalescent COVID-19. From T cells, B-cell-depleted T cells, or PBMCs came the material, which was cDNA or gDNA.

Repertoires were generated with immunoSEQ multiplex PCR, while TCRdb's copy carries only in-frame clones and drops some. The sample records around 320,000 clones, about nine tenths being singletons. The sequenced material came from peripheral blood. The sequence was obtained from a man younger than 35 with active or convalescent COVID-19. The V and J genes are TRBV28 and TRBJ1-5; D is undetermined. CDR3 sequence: CASSPPSNQPQHF. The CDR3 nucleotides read TGTGCCAGCAGTCCTCCTAGCAATCAGCCCCAGCATTTT.